These 8 T cell receptor beta chains share one sample of origin, sequenced in a study of blood T cells in healthy people across ages. With a J-beta primer mix and a sample-barcoded 5' primer, a second PCR ran about 7 to 12 cycles. Using its own MiXCR run on the 5' RACE reads, TCRdb lists one record per CDR3 protein. The data contain 1,800,000 or so distinct CDR3 sequences, 35% to 50% of them singletons. The material sequenced was blood. All receptors come from a human donor in good health.

This clonotype occurred many times. This sequence joins TRBV7-9 and TRBJ2-1; 12 nucleotides align to TRBD2. CDR1 is SEHNR, CDR2 FQNEAQ, per germline (reference sequence). CDR3 length: 15 residues. The V gene end was trimmed by 4 bases and the J gene end by 6 bases; junction bases not matched to a gene: 4. The CDR3 DNA is TGTGCCAGCAGCTCAGGACTAGCGGGGTTCAATGAGCAGTTCTTC. This encodes CASSSGLAGFNEQFF.

The sample holds a few counts of this clonotype. V usage is TRBV9 and J usage is TRBJ2-3, with 8 bases fitting TRBD2. The trim removed 3 bases at V and 10 bases at J, leaving 7 bases unmatched. This CDR3 is 13 amino acids long. The germline V gene has CDR1 SGDLS and CDR2 YYNGEE. The DNA of the CDR3 is TGTGCCAGCAGCGGGGGCGGGGGGACCTCGCAGTATTTT. It is translated as CASSGGGGTSQYF. Filled out from reference TRBV9 and TRBJ2-3, the complete variable domain reads DSGVTQTPKHLITATGQRVTLRCSPRSGDLSVYWYQQSLDQGLQFLIQYYNGEERAKGNILERFSAQQFPDLHSELNLSSLELGDSALYFCASSGGGGTSQYFGPGTRLTVL.

This clonotype was seen a few times. The DNA of the CDR3 is TGTGCCAGCAGCGTATTCGACAATGAGCAGTTCTTC. Translated: CASSVFDNEQFF. V gene TRBV5-6 combines with J gene TRBJ2-1, with D unclear. Germline V gives CDR1 SGHDT, CDR2 YYEEEE. Trimming took off 4 bases at V and 5 bases at J, with 7 bases between the two ends. The CDR3 length is 12 residues.

The rearrangement links TRBV20-1 to TRBJ2-3; the D gene is possibly TRBD1 (5 bases). Looked up from germline, CDR1 is DFQATT and CDR2 is SNEGSKA (reference sequence). This CDR3 comprises 13 residues. V shed 2 bases and J shed 4 bases, with 10 bases lying between them. The CDR3 sequence is CSARKGFPDTQYF. DNA for the CDR3: TGCAGTGCTAGAAAGGGGTTTCCAGATACGCAGTATTTT.

A few counts support this clonotype. V is TRBV25-1 and J is TRBJ2-1; 8 bases align to TRBD2. The CDR3 is 17 residues long. Trimming removed 3 bases from V and 8 bases from J; junction bases left unmatched: 15. The germline V gene has CDR1 MGHDK and CDR2 SYGVNS. CDR3 coding DNA: TGTGCCAGCAGTGACCCGGGTCAGGCCGGGGGGGCACATGAGCAGTTCTTC. This sequence encodes CASSDPGQAGGAHEQFF. Full variable domain (remainder filled in from reference TRBV25-1 and TRBJ2-1): EADIYQTPRYLVIGTGKKITLECSQTMGHDKMYWYQQDPGMELHLIHYSYGVNSTEKGDLSSESTVSRIRTEHFPLTLESARPSHTSQYLCASSDPGQAGGAHEQFFGPGTRLTVL.

This clonotype has just a few counts. The genes are TRBV12-3 or TRBV12-4 and TRBJ2-1; D unclear. V lost 7 bases to trimming and J lost 3 bases, with 16 bases between them. This CDR3 region has 15 residues. CDR3 region: CASNSFAVLYNEQFF. The CDR3 nucleotides read TGTGCCAGCAATTCTTTTGCGGTTCTCTACAATGAGCAGTTCTTC.

The chain carries TRBV5-1 and TRBJ2-5; 8 bases fit TRBD1. This CDR3 is built from 16 residues. The V segment lost 0 bases and the J segment 11 bases; nucleotides outside the gene matches: 15. Germline V CDR1 and CDR2: SGHRS, YFSETQ. CDR3 region: CASSLAIQGAENEQYF. The DNA of the CDR3 is TGCGCCAGCAGCTTGGCCATCCAGGGGGCGGAAAATGAGCAGTACTTC. The variable domain in full, with the rest retrieved from reference TRBV5-1 and TRBJ2-5, is KAGVTQTPRYLIKTRGQQVTLSCSPISGHRSVSWYQQTPGQGLQFLFEYFSETQRNKGNFPGRFSGRQFSNSRSEMNVSTLELGDSALYLCASSLAIQGAENEQYFGPGTRLLVL.

This clonotype was seen more than once but under ten times. The CDR3 sequence: CASSGQGRNTF. The CDR3 nucleotides are TGTGCCAGCAGTGGACAGGGACGGAACACCTTC. The gene calls are TRBV6-1 and TRBJ1-2; 7 bases line up with TRBD1. Trimming removed 4 bases from V and 12 bases from J; junction bases left unmatched: 5. Germline-derived CDR1 and CDR2 are MNHNS and SASEGT. The CDR3 is 11 residues long.